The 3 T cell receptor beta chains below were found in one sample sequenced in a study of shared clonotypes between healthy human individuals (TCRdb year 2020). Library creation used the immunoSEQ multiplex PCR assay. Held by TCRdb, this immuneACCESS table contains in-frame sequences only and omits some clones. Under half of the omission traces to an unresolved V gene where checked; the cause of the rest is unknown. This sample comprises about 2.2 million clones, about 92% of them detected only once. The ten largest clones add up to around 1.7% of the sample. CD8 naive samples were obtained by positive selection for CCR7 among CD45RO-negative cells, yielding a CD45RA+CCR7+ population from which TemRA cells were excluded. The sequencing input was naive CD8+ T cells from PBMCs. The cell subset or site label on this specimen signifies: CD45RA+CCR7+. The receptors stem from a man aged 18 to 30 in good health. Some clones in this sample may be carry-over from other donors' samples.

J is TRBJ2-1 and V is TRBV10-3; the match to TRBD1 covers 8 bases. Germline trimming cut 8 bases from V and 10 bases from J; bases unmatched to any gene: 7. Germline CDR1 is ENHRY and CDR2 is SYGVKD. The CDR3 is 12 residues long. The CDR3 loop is CAIQGAKGEQFF. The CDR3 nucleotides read TGTGCCATCCAGGGGGCCAAGGGGGAGCAGTTCTTC.

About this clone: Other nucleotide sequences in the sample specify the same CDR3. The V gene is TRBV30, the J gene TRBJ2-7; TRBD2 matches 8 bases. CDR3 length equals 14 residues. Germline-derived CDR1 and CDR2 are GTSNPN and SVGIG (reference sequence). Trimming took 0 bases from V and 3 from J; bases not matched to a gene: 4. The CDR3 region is CAWSVREGLYEQYF. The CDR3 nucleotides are TGTGCCTGGAGTGTACGGGAGGGGCTCTACGAGCAGTACTTC.

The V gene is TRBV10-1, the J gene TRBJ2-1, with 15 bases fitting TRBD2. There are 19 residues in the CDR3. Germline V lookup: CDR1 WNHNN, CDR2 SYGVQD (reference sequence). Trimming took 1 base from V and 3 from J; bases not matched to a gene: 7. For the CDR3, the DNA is TGCGCCAGCAGTGAGTTCGGACTAGCGGGAGGGCCAGACTACAATGAGCAGTTCTTC. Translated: CASSEFGLAGGPDYNEQFF.